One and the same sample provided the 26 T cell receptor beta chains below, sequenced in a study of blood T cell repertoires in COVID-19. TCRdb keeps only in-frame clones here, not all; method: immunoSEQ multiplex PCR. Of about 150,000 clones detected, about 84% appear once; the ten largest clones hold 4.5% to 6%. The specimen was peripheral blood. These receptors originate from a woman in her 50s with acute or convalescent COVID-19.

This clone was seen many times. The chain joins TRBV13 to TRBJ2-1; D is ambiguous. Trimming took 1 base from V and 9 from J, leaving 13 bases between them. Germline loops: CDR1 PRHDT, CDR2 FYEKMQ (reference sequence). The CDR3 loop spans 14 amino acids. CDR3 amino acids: CASSLVAARLEQFF. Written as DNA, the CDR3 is TGTGCCAGCAGCTTAGTCGCGGCGCGGCTTGAGCAGTTCTTC.

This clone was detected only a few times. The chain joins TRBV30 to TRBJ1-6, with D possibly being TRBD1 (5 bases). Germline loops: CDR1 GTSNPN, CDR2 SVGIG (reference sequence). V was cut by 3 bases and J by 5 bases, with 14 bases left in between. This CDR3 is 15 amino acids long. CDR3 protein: CAWSTQGLDNSPLHF. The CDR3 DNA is TGTGCCTGGAGCACCCAGGGCCTCGATAATTCACCCCTCCACTTT.

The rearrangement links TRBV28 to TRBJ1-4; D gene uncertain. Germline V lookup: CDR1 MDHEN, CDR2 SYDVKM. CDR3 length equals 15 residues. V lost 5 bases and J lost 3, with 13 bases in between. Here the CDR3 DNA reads TGTGCCAGCAGTCCCCACGAGAGGCCTAATGAAAAACTGTTTTTT. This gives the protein CASSPHERPNEKLFF.

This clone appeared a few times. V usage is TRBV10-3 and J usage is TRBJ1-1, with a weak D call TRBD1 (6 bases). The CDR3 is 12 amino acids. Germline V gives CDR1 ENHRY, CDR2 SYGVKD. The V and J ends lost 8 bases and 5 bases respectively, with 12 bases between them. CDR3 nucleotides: TGTGCCATCCGGCAGGGGAAGACTGAAGCTTTCTTT. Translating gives CAIRQGKTEAFF.

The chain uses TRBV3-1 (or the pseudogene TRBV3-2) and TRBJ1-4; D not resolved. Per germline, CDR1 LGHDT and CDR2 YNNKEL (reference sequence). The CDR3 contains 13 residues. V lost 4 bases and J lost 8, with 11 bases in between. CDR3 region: CASSPASREKLFF. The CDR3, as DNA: TGTGCCAGCAGCCCCGCCTCCAGGGAAAAACTGTTTTTT.

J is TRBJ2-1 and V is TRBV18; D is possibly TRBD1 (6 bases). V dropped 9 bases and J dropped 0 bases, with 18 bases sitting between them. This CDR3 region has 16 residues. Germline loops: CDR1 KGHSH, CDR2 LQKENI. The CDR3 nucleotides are TGTGCCAGTTCCAACCCCGACAGGAGCTCCTACAATGAGCAGTTCTTC. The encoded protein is CASSNPDRSSYNEQFF.

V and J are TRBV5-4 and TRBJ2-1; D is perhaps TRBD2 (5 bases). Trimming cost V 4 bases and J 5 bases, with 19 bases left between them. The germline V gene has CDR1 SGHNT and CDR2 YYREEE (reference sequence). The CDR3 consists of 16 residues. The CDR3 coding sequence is TGTGCCAGCAGCCCGGGGTTTGTCGGGCAGGACAATGAGCAGTTCTTC. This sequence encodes CASSPGFVGQDNEQFF.

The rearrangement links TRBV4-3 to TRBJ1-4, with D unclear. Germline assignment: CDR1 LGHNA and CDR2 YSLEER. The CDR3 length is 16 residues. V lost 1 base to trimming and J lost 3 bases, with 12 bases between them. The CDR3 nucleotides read TGCGCCAGCAGCCAAGGGTCTAGCGGAGCTAATGAAAAACTGTTTTTT. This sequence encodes CASSQGSSGANEKLFF.

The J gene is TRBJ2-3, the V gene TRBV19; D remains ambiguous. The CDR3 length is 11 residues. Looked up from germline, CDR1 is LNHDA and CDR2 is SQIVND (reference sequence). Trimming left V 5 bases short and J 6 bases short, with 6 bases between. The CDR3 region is CASSGEDTQYF. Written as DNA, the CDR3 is TGTGCCAGTAGTGGTGAGGATACGCAGTATTTT.

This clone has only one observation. The CDR3 sequence is CASSFRRATGLPQHF. Here the CDR3 DNA reads TGTGCCAGCAGTTTCAGGAGGGCGACCGGATTGCCCCAGCATTTT. The chain employs TRBV28 and TRBJ1-5; D is ambiguous. The CDR3 is 15 amino acids. Trimming removed 3 bases from V and 9 bases from J, with 18 bases in between. Per the germline V gene, CDR1 is MDHEN and CDR2 is SYDVKM. The variable domain in full, completed from reference TRBV28 and TRBJ1-5, reads DVKVTQSSRYLVKRTGEKVFLECVQDMDHENMFWYRQDPGLGLRLIYFSYDVKMKEKGDIPEGYSVSREKKERFSLILESASTNQTSMYLCASSFRRATGLPQHFGDGTRLSIL.

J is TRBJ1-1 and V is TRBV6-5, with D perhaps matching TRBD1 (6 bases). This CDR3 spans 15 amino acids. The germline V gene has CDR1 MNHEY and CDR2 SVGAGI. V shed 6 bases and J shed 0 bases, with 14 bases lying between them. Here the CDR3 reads CASSQPGTLNTEAFF. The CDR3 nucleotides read TGTGCCAGCAGCCAACCTGGGACATTGAACACTGAAGCTTTCTTT.

CDR3 amino acids: CSVVRGVEVYEQYF. In nucleotides, the CDR3 is TGCAGCGTGGTCAGGGGGGTAGAAGTCTACGAGCAGTACTTC. V and J are TRBV29-1 and TRBJ2-7; the D gene is possibly TRBD1 (7 bases). Trimming took off 6 bases at V and 3 bases at J, with 18 bases between the two ends. Germline V CDR1 and CDR2: SQVTM, ANQGSEA. The CDR3 loop spans 14 amino acids.

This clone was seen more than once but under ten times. CDR3 nucleotide sequence: TGTGCCAGCAGCCAAGAAGGACAGTTCCACGAGCAGTACTTC. It codes for CASSQEGQFHEQYF. The chain couples TRBV14 to TRBJ2-7; D perhaps matches TRBD1 (6 bases). Germline V gene sequence: CDR1 SGHDN, CDR2 FVKESK. Deletions cut 0 bases from V and 5 bases from J, with 11 bases between. The CDR3 totals 14 residues. The variable domain in full, completed from reference TRBV14 and TRBJ2-7, reads EAGVTQFPSHSVIEKGQTVTLRCDPISGHDNLYWYRRVMGKEIKFLLHFVKESKQDESGMPNNRFLAERTGGTYSTLKVQPAELEDSGVYFCASSQEGQFHEQYFGPGTRLTVT.

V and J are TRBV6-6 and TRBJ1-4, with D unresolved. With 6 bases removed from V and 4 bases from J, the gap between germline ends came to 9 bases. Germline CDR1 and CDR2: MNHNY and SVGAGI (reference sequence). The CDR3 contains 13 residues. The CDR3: CASRGGVNEKLFF. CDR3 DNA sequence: TGTGCCAGCAGGGGAGGAGTTAATGAAAAACTGTTTTTT.

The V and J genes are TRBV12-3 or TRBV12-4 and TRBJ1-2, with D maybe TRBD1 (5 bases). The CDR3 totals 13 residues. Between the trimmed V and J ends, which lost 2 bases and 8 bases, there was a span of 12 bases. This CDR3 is CASSLKGAGGYTF. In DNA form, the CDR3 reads TGTGCCAGCAGTTTAAAAGGGGCTGGGGGCTACACCTTC.

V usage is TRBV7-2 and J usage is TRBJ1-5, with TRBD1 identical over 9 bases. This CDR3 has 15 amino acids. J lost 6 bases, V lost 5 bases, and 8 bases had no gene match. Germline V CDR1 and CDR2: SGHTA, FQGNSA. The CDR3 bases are TGTGCCAGCAGCCAAACCGGGACAGGGATTCAGCCCCAGCATTTT. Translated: CASSQTGTGIQPQHF.

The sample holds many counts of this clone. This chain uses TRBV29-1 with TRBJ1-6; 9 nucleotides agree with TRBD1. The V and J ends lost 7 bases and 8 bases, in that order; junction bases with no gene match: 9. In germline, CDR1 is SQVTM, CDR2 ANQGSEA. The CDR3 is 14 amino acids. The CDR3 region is CSARTGVFDSPLHF. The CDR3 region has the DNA TGCAGCGCCCGGACAGGGGTGTTTGATTCACCCCTCCACTTT.

CDR3 nucleotides: TGTGCCAGCAGCCGACGGGCGGGTCAGGCAACTAATGAAAAACTGTTTTTT. Amino acid sequence: CASSRRAGQATNEKLFF. This chain connects TRBV6-6 to TRBJ1-4; no firm D call. The CDR3 length is 17 residues. Germline CDR1 and CDR2: MNHNY and SVGAGI (reference sequence). Trimming took 6 bases from V and 0 from J, leaving 17 bases between them.

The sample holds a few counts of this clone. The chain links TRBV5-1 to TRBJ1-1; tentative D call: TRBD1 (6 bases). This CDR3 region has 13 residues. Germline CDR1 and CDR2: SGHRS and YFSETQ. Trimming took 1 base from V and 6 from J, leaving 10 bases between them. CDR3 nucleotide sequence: TGCGCCAGCAGCTTGCAATACAGGGCTGAAGCTTTCTTT. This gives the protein CASSLQYRAEAFF. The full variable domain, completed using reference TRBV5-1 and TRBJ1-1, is KAGVTQTPRYLIKTRGQQVTLSCSPISGHRSVSWYQQTPGQGLQFLFEYFSETQRNKGNFPGRFSGRQFSNSRSEMNVSTLELGDSALYLCASSLQYRAEAFFGQGTRLTVV.

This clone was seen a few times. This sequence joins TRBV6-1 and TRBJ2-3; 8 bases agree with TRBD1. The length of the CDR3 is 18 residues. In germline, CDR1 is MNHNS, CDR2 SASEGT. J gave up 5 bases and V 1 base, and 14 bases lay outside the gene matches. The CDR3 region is CASSEVIVLAQGVDTQYF. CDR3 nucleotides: TGTGCCAGCAGTGAAGTCATAGTCTTAGCACAGGGGGTAGATACGCAGTATTTT.

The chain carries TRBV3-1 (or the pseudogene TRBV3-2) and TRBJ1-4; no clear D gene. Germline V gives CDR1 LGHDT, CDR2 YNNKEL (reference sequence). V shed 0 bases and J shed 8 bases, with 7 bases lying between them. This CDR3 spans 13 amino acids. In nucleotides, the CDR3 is TGTGCCAGCAGCCAAGAAGCATCCGAAAAACTGTTTTTT. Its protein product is CASSQEASEKLFF.

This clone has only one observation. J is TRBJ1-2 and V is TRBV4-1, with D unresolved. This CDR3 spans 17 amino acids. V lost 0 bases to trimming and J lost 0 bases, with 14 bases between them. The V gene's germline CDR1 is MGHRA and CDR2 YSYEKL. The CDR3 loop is CASSQDWSGLTNYGYTF. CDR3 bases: TGCGCCAGCAGCCAAGATTGGTCCGGGTTGACTAACTATGGCTACACCTTC.

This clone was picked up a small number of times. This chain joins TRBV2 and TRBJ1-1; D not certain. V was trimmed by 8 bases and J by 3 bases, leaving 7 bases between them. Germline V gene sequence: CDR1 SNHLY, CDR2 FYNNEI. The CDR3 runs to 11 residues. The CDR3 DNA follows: TGTGCCAGCGTATACTACACTGAAGCTTTCTTT. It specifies CASVYYTEAFF.

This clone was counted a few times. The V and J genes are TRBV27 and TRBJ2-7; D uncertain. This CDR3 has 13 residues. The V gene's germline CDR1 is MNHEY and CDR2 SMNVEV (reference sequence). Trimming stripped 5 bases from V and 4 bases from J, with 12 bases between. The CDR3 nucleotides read TGTGCCAGCAGTGAGGCGACCGGTTACGAGCAGTACTTC. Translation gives CASSEATGYEQYF.

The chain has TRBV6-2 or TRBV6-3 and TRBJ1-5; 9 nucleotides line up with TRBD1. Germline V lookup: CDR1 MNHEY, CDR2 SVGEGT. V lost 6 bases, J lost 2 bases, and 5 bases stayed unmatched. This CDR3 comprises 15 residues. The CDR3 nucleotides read TGTGCCAGCAGCGCACAGGGGGCCGGCAATCAGCCCCAGCATTTT. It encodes CASSAQGAGNQPQHF.

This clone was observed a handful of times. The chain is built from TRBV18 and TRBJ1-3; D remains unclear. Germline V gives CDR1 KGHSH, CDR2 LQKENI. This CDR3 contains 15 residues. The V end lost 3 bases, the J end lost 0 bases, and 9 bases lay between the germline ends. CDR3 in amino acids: CASSPRLISGNTIYF. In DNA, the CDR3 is TGTGCCAGCTCACCTAGACTGATCTCTGGAAACACCATATATTTT.